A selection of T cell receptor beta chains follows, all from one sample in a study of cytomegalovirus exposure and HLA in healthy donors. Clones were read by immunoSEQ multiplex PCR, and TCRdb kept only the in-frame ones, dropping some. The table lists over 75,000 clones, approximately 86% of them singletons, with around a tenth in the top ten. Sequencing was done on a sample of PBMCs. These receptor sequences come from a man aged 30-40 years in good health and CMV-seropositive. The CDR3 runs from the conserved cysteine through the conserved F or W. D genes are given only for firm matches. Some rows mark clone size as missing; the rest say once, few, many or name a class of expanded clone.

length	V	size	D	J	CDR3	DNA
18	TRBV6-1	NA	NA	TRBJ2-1	CASSETSQTTGFRNEQFF	TGTGCCAGCAGTGAAACTAGCCAAACGACGGGATTTCGGAATGAGCAGTTCTTC
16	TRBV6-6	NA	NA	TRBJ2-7	CASSYLGSGEIYEQYF	TGTGCCAGCAGTTACCTCGGGTCAGGGGAAATCTACGAGCAGTACTTC
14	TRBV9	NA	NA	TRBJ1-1	CASSVGQGDTEAFF	TGTGCCAGCAGCGTAGGGCAGGGTGATACTGAAGCTTTCTTT
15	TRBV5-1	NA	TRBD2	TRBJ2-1	CASTSGLDIYNEQFF	TGCGCCAGCACCTCGGGACTAGATATCTACAATGAGCAGTTCTTC
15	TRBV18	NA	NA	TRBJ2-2	CASSPPAGDTGELFF	TGTGCCAGCTCACCACCGGCAGGGGACACCGGGGAGCTGTTTTTT
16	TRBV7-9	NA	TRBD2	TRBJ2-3	CASSLPGRESTDTQYF	TGTGCCAGCAGCCTGCCCGGGCGGGAGAGCACAGATACGCAGTATTTT
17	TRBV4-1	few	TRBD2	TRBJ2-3	CASSGFSGSQNTDTQYF	TGCGCCAGCAGCGGATTTAGCGGGTCTCAAAACACAGATACGCAGTATTTT
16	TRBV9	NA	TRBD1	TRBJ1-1	CASSVEGQGGNTEAFF	TGTGCCAGCAGCGTAGAAGGACAGGGGGGGAACACTGAAGCTTTCTTT
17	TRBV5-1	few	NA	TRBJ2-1	CASSLGTLTTGYNEQFF	TGCGCCAGCAGCTTGGGGACACTAACAACCGGCTACAATGAGCAGTTCTTC
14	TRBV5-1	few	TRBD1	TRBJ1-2	CASSSWDRGYGYTF	TGCGCCAGCAGCTCATGGGACAGGGGCTATGGCTACACCTTC
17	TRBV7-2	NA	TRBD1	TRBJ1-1	CASSRTFGTEMNTEAFF	TGTGCCAGCAGCCGAACGTTCGGGACAGAAATGAACACTGAAGCTTTCTTT
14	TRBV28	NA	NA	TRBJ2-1	CASSLSAGANEQFF	TGTGCCAGCAGTTTATCTGCAGGGGCCAATGAGCAGTTCTTC
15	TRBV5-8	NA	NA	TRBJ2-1	CASSLGEAEYNEQFF	TGTGCCAGCAGCTTGGGGGAGGCTGAGTACAATGAGCAGTTCTTC
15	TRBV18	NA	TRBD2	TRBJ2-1	CASSASSGRYNEQFF	TGTGCCAGCTCAGCATCTAGCGGGAGATACAATGAGCAGTTCTTC
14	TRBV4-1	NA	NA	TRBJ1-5	CASSQLFSNQPQHF	TGCGCCAGCAGCCAATTATTTAGCAATCAGCCCCAGCATTTT
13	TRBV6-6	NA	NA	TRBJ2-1	CASSYPPEDEQFF	TGTGCCAGCAGTTACCCCCCGGAGGATGAGCAGTTCTTC
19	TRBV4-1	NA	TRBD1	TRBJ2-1	CASSQPHRGPSGSYNEQFF	TGCGCCAGCAGCCAACCCCACAGGGGGCCCAGTGGCTCCTACAATGAGCAGTTCTTC
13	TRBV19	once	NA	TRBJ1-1	CASSKQGYTEAFF	TGTGCCAGTAGCAAACAGGGTTATACTGAAGCTTTCTTT
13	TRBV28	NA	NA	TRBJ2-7	CASRMGGSYEQYF	TGTGCCAGCAGGATGGGGGGTTCTTACGAGCAGTACTTC
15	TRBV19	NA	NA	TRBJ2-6	CASSIGRVGANVLTF	TGTGCCAGTAGTATTGGGCGGGTCGGGGCCAACGTCCTGACTTTC
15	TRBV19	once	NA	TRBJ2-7	CASSKTLVDRHEQYF	TGTGCCAGTAGCAAAACACTAGTCGACCGTCACGAGCAGTACTTC
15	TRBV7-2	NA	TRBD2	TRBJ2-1	CASSQPGLAGLEQFF	TGTGCCAGCAGTCAACCGGGACTAGCGGGACTTGAGCAGTTCTTC
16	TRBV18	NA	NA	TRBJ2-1	CASSLLTGIQSFEQFF	TGTGCCAGCTCACTACTAACAGGGATTCAAAGTTTCGAGCAGTTCTTC
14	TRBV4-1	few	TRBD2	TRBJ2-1	CASSQRTSINEQFF	TGCGCCAGCAGCCAAAGGACTAGCATCAATGAGCAGTTCTTC
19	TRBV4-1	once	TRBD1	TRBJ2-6	CASSQDKGRGQSGANVLTF	TGCGCCAGCAGCCAAGATAAGGGCAGGGGACAGTCAGGGGCCAACGTCCTGACTTTC
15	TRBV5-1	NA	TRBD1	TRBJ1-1	CASSPTGGVNTEAFF	TGCGCCAGCAGTCCTACAGGGGGCGTGAACACTGAAGCTTTCTTT
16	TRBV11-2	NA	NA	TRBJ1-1	CASSLVDSGPRRQAFF	TGTGCCAGCAGCTTAGTGGACTCCGGGCCTCGGAGGCAAGCTTTCTTT
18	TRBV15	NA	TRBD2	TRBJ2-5	CATSRDPPLAGDRETQYF	TGTGCCACCAGCAGAGATCCCCCTCTAGCGGGCGACAGGGAGACCCAGTACTTC
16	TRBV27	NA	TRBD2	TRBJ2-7	CASSFTWGSGRHEQYF	TGTGCCAGCAGTTTCACCTGGGGTAGCGGGAGACACGAGCAGTACTTC
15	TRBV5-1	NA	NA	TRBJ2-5	CASSRNQRDQETQYF	TGCGCCAGCAGCCGAAATCAGCGGGACCAAGAGACCCAGTACTTC
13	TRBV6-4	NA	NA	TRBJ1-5	CASSVLSGQPQHF	TGTGCCAGCAGTGTCCTCTCGGGGCAGCCCCAGCATTTT
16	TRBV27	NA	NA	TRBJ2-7	CASSLSGQSITYEQYF	TGTGCCAGCAGTTTATCCGGACAAAGCATCACCTACGAGCAGTACTTC
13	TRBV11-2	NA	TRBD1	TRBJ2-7	CASSSTGVGEQYF	TGTGCCAGCAGCTCGACAGGGGTGGGCGAGCAGTACTTC
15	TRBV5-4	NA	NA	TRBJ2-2	CASSLEWGPTGELFF	TGTGCCAGCAGCTTGGAGTGGGGCCCCACCGGGGAGCTGTTTTTT
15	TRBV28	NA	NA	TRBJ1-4	CASALLTATNEKLFF	TGTGCCAGCGCGCTCCTGACAGCAACTAATGAAAAACTGTTTTTT
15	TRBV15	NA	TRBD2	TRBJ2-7	CATSRETGGLREQYF	TGTGCCACCAGCAGAGAAACGGGAGGGCTACGGGAGCAGTACTTC
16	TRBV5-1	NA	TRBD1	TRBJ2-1	CASSLENPYRGREQFF	TGCGCCAGCAGCTTGGAAAACCCCTACAGGGGTCGTGAGCAGTTCTTC
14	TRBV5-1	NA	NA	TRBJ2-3	CASSLGTSTDTQYF	TGCGCCAGCAGCTTGGGGACTAGCACAGATACGCAGTATTTT
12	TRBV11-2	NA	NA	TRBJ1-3	CASSFYGNTIYF	TGTGCCAGCAGCTTCTATGGAAACACCATATATTTT
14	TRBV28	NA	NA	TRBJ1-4	CASSLGGANEKLFF	TGTGCCAGCAGTTTGGGGGGGGCTAATGAAAAACTGTTTTTT
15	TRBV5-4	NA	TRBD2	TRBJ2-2	CASSLGTRRTGELFF	TGTGCCAGCAGCCTGGGGACTAGGAGAACCGGGGAGCTGTTTTTT
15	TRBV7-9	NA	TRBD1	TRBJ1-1	CASSFGQALNTEAFF	TGTGCCAGCAGCTTTGGACAGGCCTTGAACACTGAAGCTTTCTTT
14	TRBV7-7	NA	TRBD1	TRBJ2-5	CASSADRGIETQYF	TGTGCTAGCAGCGCGGACAGGGGGATCGAGACCCAGTACTTC
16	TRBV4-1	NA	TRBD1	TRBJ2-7	CASSQDLGQGGYEQYF	TGCGCCAGCAGCCAAGATTTGGGACAGGGAGGCTACGAGCAGTACTTC
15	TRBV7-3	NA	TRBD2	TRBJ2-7	CASSDGASGSYEQYF	TGTGCCAGCAGTGATGGGGCTAGCGGGAGTTACGAGCAGTACTTC
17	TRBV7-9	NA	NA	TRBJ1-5	CASSLDISMTENQPQHF	TGTGCCAGCAGCTTAGATATTTCCATGACAGAGAATCAGCCCCAGCATTTT
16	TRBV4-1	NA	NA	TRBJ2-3	CASSQERGGQRGTQYF	TGCGCCAGCAGCCAAGAAAGGGGGGGGCAGCGGGGTACGCAGTATTTT
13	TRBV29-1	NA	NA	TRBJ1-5	CSVEWGRGQPQHF	TGCAGCGTGGAGTGGGGGAGGGGTCAGCCCCAGCATTTT
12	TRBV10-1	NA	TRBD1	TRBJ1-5	CASRQGKQPQHF	TGCGCCAGCAGACAGGGGAAGCAGCCCCAGCATTTT
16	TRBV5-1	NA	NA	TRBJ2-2	CASSLVSGMNTGELFF	TGCGCCAGCAGCTTGGTTTCAGGAATGAACACCGGGGAGCTGTTTTTT